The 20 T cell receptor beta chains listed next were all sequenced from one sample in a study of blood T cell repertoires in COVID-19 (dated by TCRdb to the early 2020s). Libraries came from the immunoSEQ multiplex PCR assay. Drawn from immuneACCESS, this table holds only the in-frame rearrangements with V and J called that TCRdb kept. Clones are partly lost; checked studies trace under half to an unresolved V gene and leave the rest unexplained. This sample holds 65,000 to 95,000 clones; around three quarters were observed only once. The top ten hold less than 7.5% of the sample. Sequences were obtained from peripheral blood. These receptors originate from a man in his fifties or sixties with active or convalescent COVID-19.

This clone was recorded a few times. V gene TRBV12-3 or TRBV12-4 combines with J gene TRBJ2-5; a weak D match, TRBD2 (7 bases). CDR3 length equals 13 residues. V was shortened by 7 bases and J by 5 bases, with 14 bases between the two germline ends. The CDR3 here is CASKGGAWETQYF. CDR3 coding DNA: TGTGCCAGCAAGGGGGGGGCCTGGGAGACCCAGTACTTC.

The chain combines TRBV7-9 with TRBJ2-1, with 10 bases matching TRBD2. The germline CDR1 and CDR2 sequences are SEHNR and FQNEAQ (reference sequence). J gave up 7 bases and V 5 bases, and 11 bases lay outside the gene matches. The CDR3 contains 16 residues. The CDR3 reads CASSDEHQRGGNEQFF. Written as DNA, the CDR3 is TGTGCCAGCAGCGACGAGCACCAGCGGGGGGGGAATGAGCAGTTCTTC.

The CDR3 region has the DNA TGTGCCAGCAGTGAGGTAGGGACTGGCACTGAAGCTTTCTTT. Translation: CASSEVGTGTEAFF. The V and J genes are TRBV6-1 and TRBJ1-1; D might be TRBD1 (5 bases). The CDR3 is 14 residues long. Trimming stripped 3 bases from V and 4 bases from J, with 12 bases between. Germline CDR1 reads MNHNS; CDR2 reads SASEGT.

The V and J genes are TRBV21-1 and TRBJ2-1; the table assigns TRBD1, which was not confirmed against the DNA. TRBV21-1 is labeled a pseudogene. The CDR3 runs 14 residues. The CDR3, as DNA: TGTGCCAGCACCCCGGGACAGGGGAACAATGAGCAGTTCTTC. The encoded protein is CASTPGQGNNEQFF.

The DNA for the CDR3 is TGTGCCATCAGCGGGACAGGGGATAATGAAAAACTGTTTTTT. Translation gives CAISGTGDNEKLFF. V usage is TRBV10-3 and J usage is TRBJ1-4, with 10 positions matching TRBD1. After removal of 6 bases from V and 4 bases from J, the junction contained 2 bases not matched to a gene. The CDR3 has 14 amino acids. Germline V gene lookup returns CDR1 ENHRY and CDR2 SYGVKD.

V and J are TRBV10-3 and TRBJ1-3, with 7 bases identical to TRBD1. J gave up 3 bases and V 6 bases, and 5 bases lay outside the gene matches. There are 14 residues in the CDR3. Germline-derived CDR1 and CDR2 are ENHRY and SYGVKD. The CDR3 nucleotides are TGTGCCATCAGCCCAGGGGGGAGTGGAAACACCATATATTTT. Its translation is CAISPGGSGNTIYF.

The CDR3 sequence is CASSLNTYEQYF. In DNA form, the CDR3 reads TGTGCCAGCAGTTTAAATACCTACGAGCAGTACTTC. The chain uses TRBV12-3 or TRBV12-4 and TRBJ2-7; D unclear. CDR3 length: 12 residues. V lost 2 bases to trimming and J lost 2 bases, with 4 bases between them.

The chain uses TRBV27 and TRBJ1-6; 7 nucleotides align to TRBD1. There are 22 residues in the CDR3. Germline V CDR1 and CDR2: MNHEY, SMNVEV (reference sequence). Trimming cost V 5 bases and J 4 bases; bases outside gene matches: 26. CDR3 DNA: TGTGCCAGCAGTCCCCGCTCGGGACAGTTGGTTGGAGGGGGAATTTATAATTCACCCCTCCACTTT. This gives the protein CASSPRSGQLVGGGIYNSPLHF.

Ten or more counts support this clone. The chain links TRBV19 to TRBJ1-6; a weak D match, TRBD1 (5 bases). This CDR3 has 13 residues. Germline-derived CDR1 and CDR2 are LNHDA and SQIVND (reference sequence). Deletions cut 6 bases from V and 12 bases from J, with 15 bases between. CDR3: CASSTVGEGPLHF. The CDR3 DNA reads TGTGCCAGTAGCACCGTAGGGGAAGGACCCCTCCACTTT.

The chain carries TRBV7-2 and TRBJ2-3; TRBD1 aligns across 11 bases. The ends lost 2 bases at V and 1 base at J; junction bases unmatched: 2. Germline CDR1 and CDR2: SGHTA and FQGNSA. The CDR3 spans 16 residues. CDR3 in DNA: TGTGCCAGCAGCTTAAGGGGACAGGGGGGCACAGATACGCAGTATTTT. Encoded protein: CASSLRGQGGTDTQYF.

CDR3 sequence reads: CASSLAQGYNEQFF. The CDR3, as DNA: TGTGCCAGCAGCTTAGCCCAGGGTTACAATGAGCAGTTCTTC. V usage is TRBV7-2 and J usage is TRBJ2-1, with D possibly matching TRBD1 (5 bases). Trimming cost V 0 bases and J 4 bases, with 7 bases left between them. Germline V gene sequence: CDR1 SGHTA, CDR2 FQGNSA. This CDR3 is built from 14 residues.

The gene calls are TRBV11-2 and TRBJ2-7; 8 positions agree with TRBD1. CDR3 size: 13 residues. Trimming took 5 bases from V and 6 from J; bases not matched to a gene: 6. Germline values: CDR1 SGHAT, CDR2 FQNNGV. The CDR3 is CASSTGTGPEQYF. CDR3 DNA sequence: TGTGCCAGCAGCACTGGGACAGGCCCCGAGCAGTACTTC.

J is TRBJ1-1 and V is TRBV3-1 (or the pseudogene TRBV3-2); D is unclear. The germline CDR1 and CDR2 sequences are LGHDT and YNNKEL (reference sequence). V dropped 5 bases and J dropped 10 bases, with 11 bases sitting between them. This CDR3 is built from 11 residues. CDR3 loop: CASSNEGAAFF. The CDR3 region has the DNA TGTGCCAGCAGCAACGAGGGAGCAGCTTTCTTT.

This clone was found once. The CDR3 DNA follows: TGTGCCAGTAGTTTCGGACATCCTAATCAGCCCCAGCATTTT. Its translation: CASSFGHPNQPQHF. The chain carries TRBV19 and TRBJ1-5; D is perhaps TRBD1 (5 bases). V lost 5 bases, J lost 4 bases, and 12 bases lay in between. In germline, CDR1 is LNHDA, CDR2 SQIVND (reference sequence). CDR3 length: 14 residues.

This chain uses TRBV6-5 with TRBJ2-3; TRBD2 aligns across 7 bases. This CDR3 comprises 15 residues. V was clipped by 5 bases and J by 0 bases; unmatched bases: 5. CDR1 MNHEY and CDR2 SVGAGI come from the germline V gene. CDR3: CASSRDYQSTDTQYF. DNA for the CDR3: TGTGCCAGCAGTCGGGACTACCAAAGCACAGATACGCAGTATTTT.

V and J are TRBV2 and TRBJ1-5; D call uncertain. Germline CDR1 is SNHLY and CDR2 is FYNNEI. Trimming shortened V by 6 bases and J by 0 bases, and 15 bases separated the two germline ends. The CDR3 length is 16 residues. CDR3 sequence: CASSRRAGNSNQPQHF. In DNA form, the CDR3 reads TGTGCCAGCAGCCGGAGGGCAGGCAATAGCAATCAGCCCCAGCATTTT.

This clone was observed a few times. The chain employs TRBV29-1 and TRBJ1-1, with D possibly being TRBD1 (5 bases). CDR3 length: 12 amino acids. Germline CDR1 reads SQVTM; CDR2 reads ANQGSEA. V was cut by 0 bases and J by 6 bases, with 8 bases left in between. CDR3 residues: CSVEDGGSEAFF. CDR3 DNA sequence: TGCAGCGTTGAAGATGGGGGGTCTGAAGCTTTCTTT.

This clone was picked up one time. CDR3 nucleotide sequence: TGCAGTGCTAGTATCGAGACAGGGGGGACCTACGAGCAGTACTTC. As protein: CSASIETGGTYEQYF. This chain links TRBV20-1 with TRBJ2-7, with 9 bases fitting TRBD1. The CDR3 is 15 amino acids. With 3 bases clipped from V and 2 bases from J, the junction kept 8 bases outside the gene matches. CDR1 DFQATT and CDR2 SNEGSKA come from the germline V gene (reference sequence).

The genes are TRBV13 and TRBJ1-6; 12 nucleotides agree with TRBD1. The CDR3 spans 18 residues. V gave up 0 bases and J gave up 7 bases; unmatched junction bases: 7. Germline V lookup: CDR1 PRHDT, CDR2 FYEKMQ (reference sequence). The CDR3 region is CASSLGLGQGARNSPLHF. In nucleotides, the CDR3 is TGTGCCAGCAGCTTAGGCCTGGGACAGGGGGCGCGCAATTCACCCCTCCACTTT.

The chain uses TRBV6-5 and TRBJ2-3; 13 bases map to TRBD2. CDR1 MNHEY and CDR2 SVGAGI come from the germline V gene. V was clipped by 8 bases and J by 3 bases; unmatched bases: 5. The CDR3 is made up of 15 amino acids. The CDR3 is CASLTSGGATDTQYF. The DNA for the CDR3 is TGTGCCAGCCTTACTAGCGGGGGGGCGACAGATACGCAGTATTTT.